This T cell receptor beta chain was identified during a study of blood T cell repertoires in COVID-19. Study-level background: The analysed material was cDNA or gDNA that came from T cells, B-cell-depleted T cells, or PBMCs.

Trimming removed 3 bases at V and 3 bases at J, with 12 bases between. The CDR3 loop spans 14 amino acids. Per germline, CDR1 MGHRA and CDR2 YSYEKL. Authors' data handling: Amplifying reference gene primers gave estimates of nucleated cell counts. Only in-frame clones appear in the TCRdb table, and some are missing; sequencing was by immunoSEQ multiplex PCR. Clonal size and the V and J genes are those of that table, whereas D and trimming came from the DNA. The data contain roughly 63,000 clones, 75% to 90% of them singletons. This sequence was found in a human donor in a cohort sampled during active COVID-19. This chain links TRBV4-1 with TRBJ2-7; D is possibly TRBD2 (6 bases). Source material: peripheral blood. The CDR3 DNA reads TGCGCCAGCAGCCAGACTAGAGGTGGCTACGAGCAGTACTTC. As protein: CASSQTRGGYEQYF.